The clone carrying this TCR beta chain has at least ten counts. The antigen remains undetermined. Germline loops: CDR1 LGHDT, CDR2 YNNKEL (reference sequence). The CDR3 extends over 12 amino acids. Trimming shortened V by 1 base and J by 7 bases, and 5 bases separated the two germline ends. This specimen belongs to a study of T-cell reconstitution after alpha-beta-depleted transplantation in children. Study findings and constraints: Surviving recipient T cells and intrathymic progenitors accounted for some patients' high TCRbeta diversity at day 60. Counts and diversity of T cells one year after transplant came mostly from newly produced T cells. Several hundred graft clones that had expanded were reportedly the source of alpha-beta T cells about two months after transplant.

It was with unique molecular identifiers that the TCRbeta library was prepared. Using its own MiXCR run on the PCR reads, TCRdb lists one record per CDR3 protein. The sample shows approximately 170,000 distinct CDR3 sequences, more than 9.5% of them seen only once. The rearrangement joins TRBV3-1 to TRBJ2-1, with D uncertain. The sample here was PBMCs, taken before TCRalphabeta/CD19-depleted stem cell transplant. This TCR came from a boy aged 2 to 9 with acute myeloid leukemia, due to receive a stem cell transplant. The CDR3 DNA follows: TGTGCCAGCAGCCAAGTACGGAATGAGCAGTTCTTC. Translated, it gives CASSQVRNEQFF.